This T cell receptor (beta chain) came from a study of cytomegalovirus exposure and HLA in healthy donors. The germline V gene has CDR1 SEHNR and CDR2 FQNEAQ (reference sequence). V was trimmed by 2 bases and J by 4 bases, leaving 9 bases between them. This CDR3 contains 15 residues. Overall study results and limits: HLA alleles were associated with 15,000 to 20,000 TCR beta sequences in a later analysis at 0.05 false discovery rate. Reported performance of the classifier showed diagnosis of cytomegalovirus status with high specificity and sensitivity. Rare sequences made up most TCRs, while some public TCRs were found in many donors.

Researchers ran the PCR with 60 Vbeta and 13 Jbeta primers. Clones were sequenced by immunoSEQ multiplex PCR, and TCRdb holds only the in-frame ones, with some missing. Altogether 90,000 to 150,000 clones are present, over 60% being singletons, with the ten largest covering approximately 11%. In regard to this clone: Antigen: not known.

This receptor was identified in a man aged 35 to 55 in good health and CMV-seropositive. The chain couples TRBV7-9 to TRBJ1-6; D is undetermined. The sequenced material came from PBMCs. CDR3 sequence: CASSLREGYNSPLHF. CDR3 nucleotides: TGTGCCAGCAGCTTAAGAGAGGGTTATAATTCACCCCTCCACTTT.